This entry describes one T cell receptor (beta chain). The CDR3 loop spans 14 amino acids. J lost 9 bases, V lost 7 bases, and 6 bases had no gene match. This specimen belongs to a study of regulatory T cells in long-lasting Graves disease. For TCR beta, libraries came from iRepertoire HTBI primers and Arm-PCR of CDR3 regions. Using its own MiXCR run on the multiplex PCR reads, TCRdb lists one record per CDR3 protein. The sample has 650,000 to 700,000 distinct CDR3 sequences, about 32% seen once; the top ten hold around 40%. Time point indicated: persistent/refractory GD, antithyroid drugs over 5 years with positive TRAb. Preparation of the TCR library used RNA extracted from PBMCs.

Sequencing was performed on peripheral blood mononuclear cells (PBMCs), taken when the disease was refractory, from a patient treated with antithyroid drugs. This receptor was obtained from a female donor with Graves disease. The V and J genes are TRBV12-3 or TRBV12-4 and TRBJ1-6; 10 bases are shared with TRBD1. CDR3 DNA: TGTGCCAGCACCCGACAGGGGGCTTCTTCACCCCTCCACTTT. It yields the protein CASTRQGASSPLHF.